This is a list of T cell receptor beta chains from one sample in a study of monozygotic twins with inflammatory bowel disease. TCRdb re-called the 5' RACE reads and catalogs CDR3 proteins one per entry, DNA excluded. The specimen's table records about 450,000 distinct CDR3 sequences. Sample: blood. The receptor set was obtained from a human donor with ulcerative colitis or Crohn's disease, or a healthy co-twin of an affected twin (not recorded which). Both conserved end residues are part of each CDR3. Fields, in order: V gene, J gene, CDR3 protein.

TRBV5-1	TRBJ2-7	CASSLDGQGHYEQYF
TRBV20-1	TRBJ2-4	CSAEGGWGKNIQYF
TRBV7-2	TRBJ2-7	CASSPDRGIGYEQYF
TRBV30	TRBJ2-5	CAWRGVETQYF
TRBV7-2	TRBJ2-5	CASSLDGARETQYF
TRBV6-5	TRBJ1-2	CASSYANLYTF
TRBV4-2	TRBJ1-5	CASSQELRYSNQPQHF
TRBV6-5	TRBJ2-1	CASSYSGTVNEQFF
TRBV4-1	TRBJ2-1	CASRGRGLDNEQFF
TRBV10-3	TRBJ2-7	CAIHSGTGGYEQYF
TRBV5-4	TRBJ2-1	CASSLFSKIGGEQFF
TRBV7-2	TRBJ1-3	CASSLGQLGTGNTIYF
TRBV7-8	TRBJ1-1	CASSSRSGKAFF
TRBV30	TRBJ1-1	CAGDQGPTEAFF
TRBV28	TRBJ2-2	CASSFIAGGGTGELFF
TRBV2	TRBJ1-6	CAGHGQGGSPLHF
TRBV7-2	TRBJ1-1	CASSLGGGWNTEAFF
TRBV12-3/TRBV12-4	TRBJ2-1	CASSLGVYNEQFF
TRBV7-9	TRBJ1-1	CASRLKGEQNEAFF
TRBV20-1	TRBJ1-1	CSWFLNTEAFF
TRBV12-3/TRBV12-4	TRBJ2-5	CASSPTGPSETQYF
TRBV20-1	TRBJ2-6	CSASRGPSGANVLTF
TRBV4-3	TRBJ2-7	CASSQSSAGGYEQYF
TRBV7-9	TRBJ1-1	CASSSPFPGRMNTEAFF
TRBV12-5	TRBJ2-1	CASGSGLGEQFF
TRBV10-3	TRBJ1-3	CAISDFSGNTIYF
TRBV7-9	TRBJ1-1	CASSLGQGATEAFF
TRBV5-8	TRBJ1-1	CASSPIRSFMGNTEAFF
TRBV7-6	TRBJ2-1	CASSTWGAEGDNEQFF
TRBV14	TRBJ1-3	CASSQPGQGARNTIYF
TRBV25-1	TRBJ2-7	CASSQQGGSGEQYF
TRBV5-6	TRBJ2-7	CASSLYRGTEQYF
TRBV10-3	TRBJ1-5	CAIKGEDQPQHF
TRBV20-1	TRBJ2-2	CSARDLRAQGPNTGELFF
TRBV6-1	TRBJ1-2	CASSANGQGSYGYTF
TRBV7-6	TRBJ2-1	CASSLAVTSGRPLDEQFF
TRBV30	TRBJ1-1	CAWSGGQGAGNTEAFF
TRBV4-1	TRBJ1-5	CASSQEYGLNQPQHF
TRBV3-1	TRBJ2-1	CASSLGTSADERFF
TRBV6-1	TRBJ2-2	CASLLQGAGTGELFF
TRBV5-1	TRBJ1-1	CASSLDWPRKNTEAFF